This T cell receptor beta chain was captured by sequencing in a study of T cell responses to AZD1222 COVID-19 vaccine. Study results and caveats: There were mostly white British donors and more females than males, and clonal diversity was possibly underestimated. The study found Spike-specific TCR breadth and depth rose after two AZD1222 doses. Baseline seropositives among AZD1222 recipients totaled only six or seven. Repertoires were obtained solely post-peak T cell response.

Profiling relied on immunoSEQ multiplex PCR, and the TCRdb table lists in-frame clones only, not all of them. The sample includes some 63,000 clones, roughly 84% of them seen just once. As to this clone: Its antigen is unknown.

The TCR comes from an adult in good health. The sample in question was peripheral blood, obtained on day 0 of AZD1222 vaccination.

The DNA for the CDR3 is TGTGCCAGCAGCCCGGGGCTAGCGGGATACAATGAGCAGTTCTTC. This codes for CASSPGLAGYNEQFF. The chain has TRBV7-2 and TRBJ2-1; 9 positions agree with TRBD2. The V gene end was trimmed by 5 bases and the J gene end by 4 bases; junction bases not matched to a gene: 6. Germline values: CDR1 SGHTA, CDR2 FQGNSA. The CDR3 extends over 15 amino acids.